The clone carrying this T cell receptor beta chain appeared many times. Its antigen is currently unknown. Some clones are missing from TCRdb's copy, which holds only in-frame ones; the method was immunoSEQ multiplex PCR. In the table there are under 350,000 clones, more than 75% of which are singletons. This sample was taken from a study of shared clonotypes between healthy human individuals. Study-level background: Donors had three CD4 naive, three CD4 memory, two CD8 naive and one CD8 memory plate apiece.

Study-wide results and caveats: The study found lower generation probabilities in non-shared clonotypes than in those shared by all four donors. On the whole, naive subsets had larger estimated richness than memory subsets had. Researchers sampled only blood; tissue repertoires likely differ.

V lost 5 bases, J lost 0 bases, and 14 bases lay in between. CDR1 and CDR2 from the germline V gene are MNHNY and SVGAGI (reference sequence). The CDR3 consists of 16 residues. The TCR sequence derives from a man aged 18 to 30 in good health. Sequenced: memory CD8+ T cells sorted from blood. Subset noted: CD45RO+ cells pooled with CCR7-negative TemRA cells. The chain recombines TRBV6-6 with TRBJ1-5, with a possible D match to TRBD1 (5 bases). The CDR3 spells CASSRIRGYSNQPQHF. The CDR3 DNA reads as TGTGCCAGCAGTCGTATTAGGGGCTATAGCAATCAGCCCCAGCATTTT.